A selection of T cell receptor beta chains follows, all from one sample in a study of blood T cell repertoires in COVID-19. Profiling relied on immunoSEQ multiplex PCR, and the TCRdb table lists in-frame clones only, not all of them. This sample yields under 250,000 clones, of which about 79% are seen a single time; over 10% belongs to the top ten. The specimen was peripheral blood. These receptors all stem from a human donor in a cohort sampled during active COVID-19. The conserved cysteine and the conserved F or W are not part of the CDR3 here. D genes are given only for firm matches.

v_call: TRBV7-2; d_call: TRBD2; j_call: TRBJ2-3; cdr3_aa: ASSLLPLAGVLDTQY
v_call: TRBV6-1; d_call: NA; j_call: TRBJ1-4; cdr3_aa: ASSETPTREKLF
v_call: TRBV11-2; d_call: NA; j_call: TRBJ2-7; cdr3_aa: ASSLPYEQY
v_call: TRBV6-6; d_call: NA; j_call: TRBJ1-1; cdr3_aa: ASSYNGGAAEAF
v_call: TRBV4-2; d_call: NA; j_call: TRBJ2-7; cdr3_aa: ASSRGVAFYEQY
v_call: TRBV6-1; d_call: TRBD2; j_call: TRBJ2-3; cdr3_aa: ASSGGGTIQNTDTQY
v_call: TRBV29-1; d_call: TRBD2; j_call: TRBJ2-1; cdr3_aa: SVVTSGSINEQF
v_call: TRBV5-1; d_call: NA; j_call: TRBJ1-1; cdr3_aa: ASSSRVYTEAF
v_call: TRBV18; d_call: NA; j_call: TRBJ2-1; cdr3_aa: ASSPLGASYNEQF
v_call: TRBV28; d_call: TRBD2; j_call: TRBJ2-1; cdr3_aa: ASSFLGVRRVGTTFNEQF
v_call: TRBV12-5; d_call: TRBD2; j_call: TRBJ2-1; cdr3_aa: ASGPGTSGSVDEQF
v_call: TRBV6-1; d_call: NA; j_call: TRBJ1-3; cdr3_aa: ASSEVEAASGNTMY
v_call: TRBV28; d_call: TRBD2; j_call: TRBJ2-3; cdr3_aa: ASILAGTDTQY
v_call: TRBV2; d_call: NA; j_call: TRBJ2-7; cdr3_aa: ASSEGGVIRQY
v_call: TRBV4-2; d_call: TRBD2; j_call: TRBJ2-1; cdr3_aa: ASSQDRTSGHNEQF
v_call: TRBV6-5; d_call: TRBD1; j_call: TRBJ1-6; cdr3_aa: ASRTGTDNSPLH
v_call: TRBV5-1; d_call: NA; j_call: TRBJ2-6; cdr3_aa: ASSLEGPGANVLT
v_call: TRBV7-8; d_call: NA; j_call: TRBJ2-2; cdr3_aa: ASSLIQGQTPGELF
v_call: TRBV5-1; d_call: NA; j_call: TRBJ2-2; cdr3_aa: ASSEPSAVAGELF
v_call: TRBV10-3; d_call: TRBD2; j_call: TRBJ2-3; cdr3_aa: AISDPVRLADTDTQY
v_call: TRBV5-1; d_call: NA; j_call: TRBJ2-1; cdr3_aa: ASSWGTRGDEQF
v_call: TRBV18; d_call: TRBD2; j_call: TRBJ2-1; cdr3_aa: ASSPTLAGGHEQF
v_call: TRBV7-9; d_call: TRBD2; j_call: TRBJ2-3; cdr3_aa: ASSLSPGLAGSDTQY
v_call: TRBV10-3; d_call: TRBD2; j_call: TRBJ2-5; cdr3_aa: AIADAAGTSGPETQY
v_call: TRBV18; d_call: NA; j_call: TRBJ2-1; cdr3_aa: ASSQTVETDNEQF
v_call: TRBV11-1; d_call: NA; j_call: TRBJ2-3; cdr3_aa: ASSFRDYTDTQY
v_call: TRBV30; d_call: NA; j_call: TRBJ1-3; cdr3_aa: AWSESANTIY
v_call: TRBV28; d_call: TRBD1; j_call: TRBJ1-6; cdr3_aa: ASLDRERSPLH
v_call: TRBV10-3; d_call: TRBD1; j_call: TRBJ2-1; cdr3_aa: AISELGQGQGNEQF
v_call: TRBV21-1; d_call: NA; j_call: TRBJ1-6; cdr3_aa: ATLRDRGMDNSPLH
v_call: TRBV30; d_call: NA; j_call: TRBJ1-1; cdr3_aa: AWSKQGVAEAF
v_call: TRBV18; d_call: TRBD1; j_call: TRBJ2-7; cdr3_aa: ASSPQGQGYEQY
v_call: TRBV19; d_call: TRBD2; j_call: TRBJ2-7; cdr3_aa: ASRVGAGGYEQY
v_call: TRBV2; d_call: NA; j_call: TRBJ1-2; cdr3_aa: ASSERRGSDGYT
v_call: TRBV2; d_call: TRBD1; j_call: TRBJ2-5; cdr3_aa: ASRKTYQRDSGSGETQY
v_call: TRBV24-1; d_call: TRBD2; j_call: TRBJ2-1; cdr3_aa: ATSGLIGSGRSPYNEQF
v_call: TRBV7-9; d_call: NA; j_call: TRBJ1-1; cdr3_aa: ASSLVSGVVPEAF
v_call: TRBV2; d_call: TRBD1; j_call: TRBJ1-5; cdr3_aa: ASSGQGNSNQPQH
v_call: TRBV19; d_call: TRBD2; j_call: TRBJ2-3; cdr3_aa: ASRSTSVSTDTQY
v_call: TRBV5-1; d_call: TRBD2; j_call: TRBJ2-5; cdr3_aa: ASSRWVAGETQY
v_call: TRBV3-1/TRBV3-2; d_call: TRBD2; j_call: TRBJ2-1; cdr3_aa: ASSQDPSGRYNEQF
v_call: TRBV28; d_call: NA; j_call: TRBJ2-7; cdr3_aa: ASRPGSSYEQY
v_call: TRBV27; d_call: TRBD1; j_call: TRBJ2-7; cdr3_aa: ASSPTGEEQY
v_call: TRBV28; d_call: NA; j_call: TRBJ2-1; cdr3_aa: ASSSDSYPPEQF
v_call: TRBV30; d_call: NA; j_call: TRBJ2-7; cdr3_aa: AWSVLGGARNEQY
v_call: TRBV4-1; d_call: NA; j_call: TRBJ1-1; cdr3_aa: ASFDREAF
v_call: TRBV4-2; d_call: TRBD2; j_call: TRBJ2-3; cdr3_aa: ASSLSEGGRGTDTQY
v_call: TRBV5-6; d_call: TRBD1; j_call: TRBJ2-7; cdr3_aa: ASSLATGGEQY
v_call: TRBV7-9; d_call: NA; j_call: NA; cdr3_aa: ASSPWGENEQF
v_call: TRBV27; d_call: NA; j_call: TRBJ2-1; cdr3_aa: ASSLLDSSSYNEQF
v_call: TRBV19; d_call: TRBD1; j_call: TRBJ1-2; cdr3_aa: ASSMGQYGYT
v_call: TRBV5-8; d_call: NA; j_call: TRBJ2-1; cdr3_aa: ASNGLHNEQF
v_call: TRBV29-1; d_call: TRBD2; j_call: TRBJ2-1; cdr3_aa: SVEDTTSGRYNEQF
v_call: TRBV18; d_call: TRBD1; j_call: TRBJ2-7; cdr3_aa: ASSRPGQGAYEQY
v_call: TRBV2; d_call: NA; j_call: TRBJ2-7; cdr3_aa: ASNKDSSYEQY